Given below is one TCR beta chain in context. From germline, CDR1 is KGHSH and CDR2 LQKENI. J lost 2 bases, V lost 3 bases, and 5 bases had no gene match. This CDR3 comprises 16 residues. Repertoires were generated with immunoSEQ multiplex PCR, while TCRdb's copy carries only in-frame clones and drops some. Seen here are about 660,000 clones, approximately 88% observed once, and the top ten hold about 0.01%. The data originate from a study of shared T cell receptors in the human thymus. This same sample was also part of a study on human thymus T cells.

Sample: thymocytes. This chain uses TRBV18 with TRBJ2-5; 11 positions match TRBD1. The receptor comes from a boy under two years old with a congenital heart defect. The CDR3 coding sequence is TGTGCCAGCTCACCCGGGACAGGGGGGGATCAAGAGACCCAGTACTTC. It encodes CASSPGTGGDQETQYF.